These 28 T cell receptor beta chains originate from one sample sequenced in a study of regulatory T cells in long-lasting Graves disease. Building of the TCR beta libraries involved iRepertoire HTBI primers and Arm-PCR of CDR3 regions. One entry per CDR3 protein results from TCRdb running MiXCR on the multiplex PCR reads. The sample includes about 470,000 distinct CDR3 sequences, about 15% of them seen just once. Time point reported: newly diagnosed GD, antithyroid drugs for less than 3 months. With RNA extracted from PBMCs as input, the TCR library was made. The same data also contributed to another study, on T cells in Graves' hyperthyroidism and ophthalmopathy.

The specimen comprised peripheral blood mononuclear cells (PBMCs), sampled at new diagnosis, from a patient treated with antithyroid drugs. Receptors were obtained from a woman aged 30 to 39 with Graves disease.

This clonotype is a singleton in its sample. A much larger clone lies one base from this, so it may be a read error. This chain connects TRBV12-3 or TRBV12-4 to TRBJ2-1; the match to TRBD2 covers 13 bases. Germline trimming cut 7 bases from V and 10 bases from J; bases unmatched to any gene: 10. The CDR3 consists of 15 residues. DNA of the CDR3: TGTGCCAGCAACAAACTAGCGGGAGGGCCCTACGAGCAGTTCTTC. Translated, it gives CASNKLAGGPYEQFF.

Points on this clonotype: This may come from a read error, since a much larger clone is one base off. This chain links TRBV20-1 with TRBJ2-1; 8 bases agree with TRBD2. The CDR3 is 15 amino acids. CDR1 and CDR2 from the germline V gene are DFQATT and SNEGSKA (reference sequence). V shed 0 bases and J 10 bases; nucleotides not matched to a gene: 11. CDR3 residues: CSARDLGGRFDEQFF. As DNA, the CDR3 is TGCAGTGCTAGAGATCTTGGCGGGAGGTTTGACGAGCAGTTCTTC.

The V and J genes are TRBV12-3 or TRBV12-4 and TRBJ1-5; D possibly corresponds to TRBD1 (6 bases). Trimming removed 5 bases from V and 4 bases from J, with 18 bases in between. CDR3 size: 16 residues. CDR3 protein: CASSITGSPANQPQHF. DNA for the CDR3: TGTGCCAGCAGTATCACAGGGTCTCCAGCAAATCAGCCCCAGCATTTT.

In its sample, this clonotype was seen many times. The V gene is TRBV12-3 or TRBV12-4, the J gene TRBJ2-1; TRBD1 agrees at 7 bases. The ends lost 5 bases at V and 7 bases at J; junction bases unmatched: 14. The CDR3 consists of 16 residues. In DNA form, the CDR3 reads TGTGCCAGCAGTAGAACAGACCGAGACAGGGTGAATGAGCAGTTCTTC. Amino acid sequence: CASSRTDRDRVNEQFF.

This clonotype occurred a few times. V and J are TRBV6-9 and TRBJ1-2, with D possibly TRBD1 on 5 matching bases. Germline V gives CDR1 MNHGY, CDR2 SVAAGI. Trimming took 3 bases from V and 3 from J, leaving 14 bases between them. The CDR3 loop spans 15 amino acids. This CDR3 reads CASSYGQGNDYGYTF. The CDR3 nucleotides read TGTGCCAGCAGTTACGGGCAGGGAAATGACTATGGCTACACCTTC.

This clonotype was found a few times. The chain is built from TRBV19 and TRBJ1-1; a possible D gene is TRBD1 (5 bases). The CDR3 has 13 amino acids. Between the trimmed V and J ends, which lost 6 bases and 5 bases, there was a span of 13 bases. Germline CDR1 reads LNHDA; CDR2 reads SQIVND (reference sequence). This CDR3 is CASRPQGATEAFF. CDR3 bases: TGTGCCAGTAGACCTCAGGGTGCAACTGAAGCTTTCTTT.

The chain recombines TRBV3-1 with TRBJ2-7; 7 bases fit TRBD2. This CDR3 comprises 13 residues. Germline CDR1 and CDR2: LGHDT and YNNKEL (reference sequence). With 4 bases clipped from V and 0 bases from J, the junction kept 0 bases outside the gene matches. As DNA, the CDR3 is TGTGCCAGCAGCCGGGAGGGCTCCTACGAGCAGTACTTC. Amino acids: CASSREGSYEQYF.

A few counts support this clonotype. The J gene is TRBJ1-1, the V gene TRBV19, with TRBD1 matching 7 bases. The germline V gene encodes CDR1 LNHDA and CDR2 SQIVND (reference sequence). The CDR3 is 11 amino acids. After removal of 7 bases from V and 8 bases from J, the junction contained 4 bases not matched to a gene. The CDR3 is CASKQGLEAFF. In nucleotides, the CDR3 is TGTGCCAGTAAACAGGGGTTAGAAGCTTTCTTT.

A remark on this clonotype: This clone may be a read error of a much larger clone one base away. The chain links TRBV6-1 to TRBJ2-7, with D perhaps TRBD2 (6 bases). This CDR3 has 15 residues. From germline, CDR1 is MNHNS and CDR2 SASEGT. The chain's CDR3 is CTSSEGAGGIYEQYF. For the CDR3, the DNA is TGTACCAGCAGTGAAGGAGCGGGCGGGATCTACGAGCAGTACTTC.

This chain uses TRBV20-1 with TRBJ1-4; no clear D gene. The CDR3 spans 11 residues. Germline V gene lookup returns CDR1 DFQATT and CDR2 SNEGSKA (reference sequence). Trimming removed 1 base at V and 7 bases at J, with 4 bases between. CDR3 amino acids: CSARVGEKLFF. The CDR3 nucleotides read TGCAGTGCTAGAGTGGGTGAAAAACTGTTTTTT.

The sample holds many counts of this clonotype. V usage is TRBV5-5 and J usage is TRBJ2-7; TRBD1 aligns across 9 bases. After removal of 2 bases from V and 3 bases from J, the junction contained 6 bases not matched to a gene. The CDR3 totals 15 residues. Germline V gene sequence: CDR1 SGHKS, CDR2 YYEKEE (reference sequence). DNA for the CDR3: TGTGCCAGCAGCTTTCCCGGGACAGGGAGCTACGAGCAGTACTTC. Its translation: CASSFPGTGSYEQYF. The full variable domain, its missing parts supplied by reference TRBV5-5 and TRBJ2-7, is DAGVTQSPTHLIKTRGQQVTLRCSPISGHKSVSWYQQVLGQGPQFIFQYYEKEERGRGNFPDRFSARQFPNYSSELNVNALLLGDSALYLCASSFPGTGSYEQYFGPGTRLTVT.

This clonotype has a count of ten or more. This rearrangement joins TRBV13 to TRBJ2-3, with 7 bases fitting TRBD2. Germline V gives CDR1 PRHDT, CDR2 FYEKMQ (reference sequence). The CDR3 sequence is 17 residues long. J gave up 4 bases and V 1 base, and 11 bases lay outside the gene matches. As DNA, the CDR3 is TGTGCCAGCAGCTTAGAAAGGGCGGGAGTGCAGTCAGATACGCAGTATTTT. Residues: CASSLERAGVQSDTQYF.

This clonotype showed up many times. The V and J genes are TRBV12-3 or TRBV12-4 and TRBJ1-5, with a possible D match to TRBD1 (5 bases). V lost 2 bases and J 3 bases, leaving 8 bases between the germline ends. CDR3 length: 14 residues. CDR3: CASSLWGDNQPQHF. Written as DNA, the CDR3 is TGTGCCAGCAGTTTATGGGGGGACAATCAGCCCCAGCATTTT.

Only a few counts were recorded for this clonotype. One junction end does not reproduce the germline sequence, and a read error may be involved. The chain has TRBV9 and TRBJ2-2; D ambiguous. Germline V gives CDR1 SGDLS, CDR2 YYNGEE. The CDR3 is 15 amino acids. The chain's CDR3 is CAGSVVSQNTGELFF. The CDR3 nucleotides are TGTGCCGGCAGCGTCGTTTCCCAGAACACCGGGGAGCTGTTTTTT.

At least ten counts were recorded for this clonotype. The chain joins TRBV11-2 to TRBJ2-7; D gene uncertain. This CDR3 is 14 amino acids long. The germline V gene encodes CDR1 SGHAT and CDR2 FQNNGV. Trimming cost V 5 bases and J 4 bases, with 15 bases left between them. In DNA, the CDR3 is TGTGCCAGCAGCCTCCTATCCGTTTCTTACGAGCAGTACTTC. It specifies CASSLLSVSYEQYF. Full variable domain (missing parts from reference TRBV11-2 and TRBJ2-7): EAGVAQSPRYKIIEKRQSVAFWCNPISGHATLYWYQQILGQGPKLLIQFQNNGVVDDSQLPKDRFSAERLKGVDSTLKIQPAKLEDSAVYLCASSLLSVSYEQYFGPGTRLTVT.

This clonotype was recorded many times. The DNA of the CDR3 is TGTGCCAGCAGCCAAGGATGGGAGACCCAGTACTTC. Encoded protein: CASSQGWETQYF. This chain connects TRBV3-1 to TRBJ2-5; no firm D call. The CDR3 runs 12 residues. Germline-derived CDR1 and CDR2 are LGHDT and YNNKEL (reference sequence). Trimming took off 1 base at V and 5 bases at J, with 5 bases between the two ends.

In its sample, this clonotype was seen many times. The chain combines TRBV3-1 with TRBJ2-7; 7 positions agree with TRBD2. CDR1 LGHDT and CDR2 YNNKEL come from the germline V gene (reference sequence). V shed 3 bases and J 7 bases; nucleotides not matched to a gene: 0. CDR3 length: 11 residues. CDR3 loop: CASSQRGEQYF. The CDR3 bases are TGTGCCAGCAGCCAGCGGGGGGAGCAGTACTTC.

This clonotype was counted at least ten times. This chain uses TRBV11-1 with TRBJ1-1; D is ambiguous. The CDR3 contains 13 residues. Deletions cut 2 bases from V and 1 base from J, with 5 bases between. Germline V lookup: CDR1 SGHAT, CDR2 FQDESV (reference sequence). CDR3 region: CASSLSRNTEAFF. CDR3 DNA sequence: TGTGCCAGCAGCTTATCTCGGAACACTGAAGCTTTCTTT.

This clonotype was seen repeatedly, ten times or more. The CDR3 region has the DNA TGCGCCAGCAGCTTTCGTCAGGGACTAGCGGGTGGAGAGCAGTACTTC. Its protein is CASSFRQGLAGGEQYF. This chain connects TRBV5-1 to TRBJ2-7, with 12 bases identical to TRBD2. V dropped 2 bases and J dropped 7; count of bases not matched to a gene: 10. The CDR3 runs to 16 residues. The germline V gene has CDR1 SGHRS and CDR2 YFSETQ.

There are many counts of this clonotype. This chain uses TRBV3-1 with TRBJ2-7; D gene ambiguous. The length of the CDR3 is 13 residues. The germline V gene encodes CDR1 LGHDT and CDR2 YNNKEL (reference sequence). V shed 0 bases and J shed 7 bases, with 10 bases lying between them. CDR3 residues: CASSQDDRLEQYF. CDR3 coding DNA: TGTGCCAGCAGCCAAGACGACCGCTTAGAGCAGTACTTC.

This clonotype was seen only a few times. The V gene is TRBV6-1, the J gene TRBJ2-7; maybe TRBD1 (5 bases). This CDR3 spans 13 amino acids. V lost 7 bases to trimming and J lost 5 bases, with 15 bases between them. CDR1 MNHNS and CDR2 SASEGT come from the germline V gene. This CDR3 is CASKGPLRDEQYF. In nucleotides, the CDR3 is TGTGCCAGCAAGGGGCCCCTCAGGGACGAGCAGTACTTC.

This clonotype was detected many times. This chain joins TRBV11-2 and TRBJ2-1; TRBD2 is a possible D gene (6 bases). This CDR3 contains 13 residues. Trimming removed 0 bases from V and 12 bases from J, with 12 bases in between. The germline CDR1 and CDR2 sequences are SGHAT and FQNNGV. The CDR3 DNA follows: TGTGCCAGCAGCTTAGAGGAGGGTTACGGGCAGTTCTTC. Protein sequence: CASSLEEGYGQFF.

Many counts were recorded for this clonotype. The chain has TRBV20-1 and TRBJ1-2; D is perhaps TRBD1 (5 bases). Germline V gives CDR1 DFQATT, CDR2 SNEGSKA (reference sequence). The V and J ends lost 3 bases and 7 bases respectively, with 18 bases between them. The CDR3 consists of 14 residues. CDR3 protein: CSASRRDGGGGYTF. CDR3 coding DNA: TGCAGTGCTAGTAGGCGGGACGGCGGCGGTGGCTACACCTTC.

This clonotype was observed at least ten times. This chain links TRBV24-1 with TRBJ2-1; 9 nucleotides line up with TRBD1. After removal of 3 bases from V and 5 bases from J, the junction contained 7 bases not matched to a gene. The CDR3 covers 16 residues. Germline V lookup: CDR1 KGHDR, CDR2 SFDVKD. CDR3 coding DNA: TGTGCCACCAGTGATCCTGGACAGGGGCCTAACAATGAGCAGTTCTTC. Amino acid sequence: CATSDPGQGPNNEQFF.

This clonotype was seen a handful of times. This may stem from a read error, because a much larger clone lies one nucleotide away. J is TRBJ2-7 and V is TRBV6-2 or TRBV6-3, with 11 bases fitting TRBD2. Germline V lookup: CDR1 MNHEY, CDR2 SVGEGT. The CDR3 spans 16 residues. The CDR3 loop is CASSYSSTSGGAEQCF. In DNA form, the CDR3 reads TGTGCCAGCAGTTACTCGAGTACTAGCGGGGGAGCCGAGCAGTGCTTC.

In this sample, this clonotype turned up many times. V usage is TRBV2 and J usage is TRBJ2-1; TRBD1 is a possible D gene (8 bases). Germline V lookup: CDR1 SNHLY, CDR2 FYNNEI. Between the trimmed V and J ends, which lost 8 bases and 6 bases, there was a span of 20 bases. This CDR3 spans 15 amino acids. The CDR3 is CASSNRGGIFNEQFF. The CDR3, as DNA: TGTGCCAGCTCAAACAGGGGGGGAATTTTCAATGAGCAGTTCTTC. Combining the CDR3 with reference TRBV2 and TRBJ2-1 gives the whole variable domain EPEVTQTPSHQVTQMGQEVILRCVPISNHLYFYWYRQILGQKVEFLVSFYNNEISEKSEIFDDQFSVERPDGSNFTLKIRSTKLEDSAMYFCASSNRGGIFNEQFFGPGTRLTVL.

This chain links TRBV13 with TRBJ2-7; 9 bases match TRBD1. This CDR3 has 16 residues. From germline, CDR1 is PRHDT and CDR2 FYEKMQ (reference sequence). The ends lost 1 base at V and 2 bases at J; junction bases unmatched: 6. DNA for the CDR3: TGTGCCAGCAGCTTAGCCGGGACAGGGACCCCCTACGAGCAGTACTTC. Translated, it gives CASSLAGTGTPYEQYF.

This clonotype was detected ten times or more. The J gene is TRBJ2-5, the V gene TRBV24-1; 9 bases match TRBD1. The V and J ends lost 6 bases and 4 bases, in that order; junction bases with no gene match: 5. The CDR3 extends over 14 amino acids. Germline CDR1 KGHDR, CDR2 SFDVKD. CDR3 protein: CATSKPGQGETQYF. The CDR3 nucleotides read TGTGCCACCAGTAAACCGGGACAGGGAGAGACCCAGTACTTC.